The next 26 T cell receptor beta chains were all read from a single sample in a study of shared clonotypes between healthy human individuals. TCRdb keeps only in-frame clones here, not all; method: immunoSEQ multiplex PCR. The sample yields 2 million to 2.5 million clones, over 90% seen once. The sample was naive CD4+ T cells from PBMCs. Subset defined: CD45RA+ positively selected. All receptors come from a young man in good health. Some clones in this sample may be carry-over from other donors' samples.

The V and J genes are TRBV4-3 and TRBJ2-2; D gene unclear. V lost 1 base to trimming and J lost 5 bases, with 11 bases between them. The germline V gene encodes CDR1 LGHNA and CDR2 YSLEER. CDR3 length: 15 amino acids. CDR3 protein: CASSQVPRPTGELFF. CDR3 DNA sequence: TGCGCCAGCAGCCAAGTTCCCCGGCCAACCGGGGAGCTGTTTTTT.

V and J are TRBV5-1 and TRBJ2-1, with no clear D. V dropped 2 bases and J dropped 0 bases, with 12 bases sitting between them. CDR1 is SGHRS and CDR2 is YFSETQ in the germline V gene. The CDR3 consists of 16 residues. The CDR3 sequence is CASSLVHGGSYNEQFF. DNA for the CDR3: TGCGCCAGCAGCTTAGTACACGGCGGCTCCTACAATGAGCAGTTCTTC.

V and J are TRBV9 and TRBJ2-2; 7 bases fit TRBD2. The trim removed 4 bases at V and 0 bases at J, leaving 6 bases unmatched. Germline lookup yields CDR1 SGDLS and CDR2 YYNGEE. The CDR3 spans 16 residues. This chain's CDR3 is CASSWGEGPNTGELFF. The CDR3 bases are TGTGCCAGCAGCTGGGGGGAGGGCCCGAACACCGGGGAGCTGTTTTTT.

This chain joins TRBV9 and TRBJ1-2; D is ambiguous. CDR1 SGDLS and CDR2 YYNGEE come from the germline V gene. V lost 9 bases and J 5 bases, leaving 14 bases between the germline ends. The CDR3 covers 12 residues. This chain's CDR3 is CANSFTGYGYTF. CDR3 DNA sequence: TGTGCCAACTCCTTTACCGGGTATGGCTACACCTTC.

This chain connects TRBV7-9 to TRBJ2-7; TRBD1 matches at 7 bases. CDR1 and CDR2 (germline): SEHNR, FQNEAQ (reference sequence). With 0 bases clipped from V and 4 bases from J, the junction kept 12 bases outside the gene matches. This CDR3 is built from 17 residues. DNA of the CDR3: TGTGCCAGCAGCTTAGCTGGAGTAGGAAACAGGGGATACGAGCAGTACTTC. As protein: CASSLAGVGNRGYEQYF.

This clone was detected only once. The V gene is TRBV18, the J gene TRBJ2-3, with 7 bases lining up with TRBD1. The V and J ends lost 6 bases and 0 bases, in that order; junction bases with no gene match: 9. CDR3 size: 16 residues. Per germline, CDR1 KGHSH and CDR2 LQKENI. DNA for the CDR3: TGTGCCAGCTCCCTCACAGGGGTGATCAGCACAGATACGCAGTATTTT. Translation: CASSLTGVISTDTQYF.

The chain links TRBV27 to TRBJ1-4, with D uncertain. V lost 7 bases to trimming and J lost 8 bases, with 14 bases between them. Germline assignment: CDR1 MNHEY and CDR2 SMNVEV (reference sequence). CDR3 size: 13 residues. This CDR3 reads CASKSLGREKLFF. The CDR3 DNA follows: TGTGCCAGCAAATCCCTCGGACGGGAAAAACTGTTTTTT.

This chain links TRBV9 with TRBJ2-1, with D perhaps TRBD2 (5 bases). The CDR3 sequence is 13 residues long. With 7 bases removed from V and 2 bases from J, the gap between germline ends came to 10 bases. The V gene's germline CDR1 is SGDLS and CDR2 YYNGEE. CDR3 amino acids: CASGVATYNEQFF. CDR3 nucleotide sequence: TGTGCCAGCGGGGTAGCGACCTACAATGAGCAGTTCTTC.

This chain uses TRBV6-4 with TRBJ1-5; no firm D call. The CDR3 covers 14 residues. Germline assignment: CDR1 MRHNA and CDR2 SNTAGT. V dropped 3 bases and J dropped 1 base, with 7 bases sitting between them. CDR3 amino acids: CASSEGWSNQPQHF. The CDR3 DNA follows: TGTGCCAGCAGTGAGGGATGGAGCAATCAGCCCCAGCATTTT.

This CDR3 reads CASSQNANLDYEQYF. CDR3 nucleotide sequence: TGCGCCAGCAGTCAGAATGCGAATTTGGACTACGAGCAGTACTTC. The rearrangement links TRBV23-1 to TRBJ2-7; D is undetermined. TRBV23-1 belongs to the ORF category, with a function that is uncertain. The CDR3 extends over 15 amino acids. The V end was cut by 3 bases, the J end by 3 bases, with 15 bases between.

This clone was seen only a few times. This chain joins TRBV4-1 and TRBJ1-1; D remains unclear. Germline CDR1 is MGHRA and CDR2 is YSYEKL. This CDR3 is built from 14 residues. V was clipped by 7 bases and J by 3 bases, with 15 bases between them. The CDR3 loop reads CASTPKELHTEAFF. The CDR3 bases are TGCGCCAGCACCCCCAAGGAGCTTCACACTGAAGCTTTCTTT.

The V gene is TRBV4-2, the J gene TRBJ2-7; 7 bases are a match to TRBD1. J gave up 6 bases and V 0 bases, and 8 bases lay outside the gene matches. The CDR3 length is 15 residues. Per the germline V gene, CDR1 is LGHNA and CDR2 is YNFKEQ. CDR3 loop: CASSQEDRLTGEQYF. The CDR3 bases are TGTGCCAGCAGCCAAGAGGACAGGTTAACGGGCGAGCAGTACTTC.

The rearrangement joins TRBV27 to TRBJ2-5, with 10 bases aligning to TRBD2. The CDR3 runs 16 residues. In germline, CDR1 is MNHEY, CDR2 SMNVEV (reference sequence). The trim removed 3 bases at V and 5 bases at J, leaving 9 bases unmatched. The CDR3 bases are TGTGCCAGCAGTTTCCAGGCTAGCGGGAGACGTGAGACCCAGTACTTC. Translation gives CASSFQASGRRETQYF.

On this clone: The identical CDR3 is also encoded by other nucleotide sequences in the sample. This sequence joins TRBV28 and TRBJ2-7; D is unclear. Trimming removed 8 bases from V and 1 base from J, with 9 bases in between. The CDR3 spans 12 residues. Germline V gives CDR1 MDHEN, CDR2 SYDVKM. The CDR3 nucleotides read TGTGCCAGCCTTGGCGGTTCCTACGAGCAGTACTTC. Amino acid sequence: CASLGGSYEQYF.

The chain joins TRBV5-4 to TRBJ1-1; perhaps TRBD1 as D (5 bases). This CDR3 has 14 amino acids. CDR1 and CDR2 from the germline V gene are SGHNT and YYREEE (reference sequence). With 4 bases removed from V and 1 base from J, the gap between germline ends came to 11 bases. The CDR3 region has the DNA TGTGCCAGCAGCGCGGGACGGACGAACACTGAAGCTTTCTTT. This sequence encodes CASSAGRTNTEAFF. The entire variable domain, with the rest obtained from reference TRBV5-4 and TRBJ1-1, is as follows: ETGVTQSPTHLIKTRGQQVTLRCSSQSGHNTVSWYQQALGQGPQFIFQYYREEENGRGNFPPRFSGLQFPNYSSELNVNALELDDSALYLCASSAGRTNTEAFFGQGTRLTVV.

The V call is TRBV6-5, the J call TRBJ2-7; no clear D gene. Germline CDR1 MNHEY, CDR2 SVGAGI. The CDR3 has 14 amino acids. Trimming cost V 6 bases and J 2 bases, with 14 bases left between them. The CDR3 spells CASSLDGRPYEQYF. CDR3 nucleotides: TGTGCCAGCAGCTTGGACGGACGCCCCTACGAGCAGTACTTC.

CDR3 region: CASSIGRLSGRARGTDTQYF. Here the CDR3 DNA reads TGTGCCAGTAGTATAGGTCGGCTTAGCGGGAGAGCTCGGGGCACAGATACGCAGTATTTT. The chain recombines TRBV19 with TRBJ2-3; TRBD2 matches 9 bases. Germline lookup yields CDR1 LNHDA and CDR2 SQIVND (reference sequence). The CDR3 is 20 residues long. J was trimmed by 1 base and V by 1 base; bases with no gene match: 15.

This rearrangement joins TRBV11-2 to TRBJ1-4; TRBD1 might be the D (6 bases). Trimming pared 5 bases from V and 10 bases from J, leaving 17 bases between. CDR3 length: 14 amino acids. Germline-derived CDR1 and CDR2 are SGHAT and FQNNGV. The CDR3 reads CASSPDSPGGKLFF. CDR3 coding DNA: TGTGCCAGCAGCCCGGACAGTCCGGGGGGAAAACTGTTTTTT.

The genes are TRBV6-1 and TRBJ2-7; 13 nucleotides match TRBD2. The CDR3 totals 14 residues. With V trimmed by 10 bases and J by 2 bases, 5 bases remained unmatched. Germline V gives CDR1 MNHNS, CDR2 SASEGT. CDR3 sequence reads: CAILTSGRAYEQYF. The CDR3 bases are TGTGCCATACTCACTAGCGGGAGGGCCTACGAGCAGTACTTC.

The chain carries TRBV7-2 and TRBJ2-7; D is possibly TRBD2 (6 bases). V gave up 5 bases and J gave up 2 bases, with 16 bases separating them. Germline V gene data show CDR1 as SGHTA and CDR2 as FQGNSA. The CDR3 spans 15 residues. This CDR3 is CASSLGREIPYEQYF. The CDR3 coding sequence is TGTGCCAGCAGCCTGGGGCGGGAAATACCCTACGAGCAGTACTTC.

CDR3 sequence reads: CASSEVSGGEGYTF. The CDR3 bases are TGTGCCAGCAGTGAAGTCTCCGGAGGCGAGGGCTACACCTTC. The rearrangement links TRBV2 to TRBJ1-2; no definite D call. Germline values: CDR1 SNHLY, CDR2 FYNNEI. This CDR3 is built from 14 residues. The V gene lost 1 base and the J gene lost 8 bases, with 14 bases spanning the gap.

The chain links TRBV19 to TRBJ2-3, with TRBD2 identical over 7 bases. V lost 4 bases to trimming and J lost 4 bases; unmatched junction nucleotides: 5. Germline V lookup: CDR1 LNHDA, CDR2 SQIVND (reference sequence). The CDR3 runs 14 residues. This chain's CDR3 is CASSRGGSADTQYF. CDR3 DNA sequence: TGTGCCAGTAGTAGGGGCGGGAGTGCAGATACGCAGTATTTT.

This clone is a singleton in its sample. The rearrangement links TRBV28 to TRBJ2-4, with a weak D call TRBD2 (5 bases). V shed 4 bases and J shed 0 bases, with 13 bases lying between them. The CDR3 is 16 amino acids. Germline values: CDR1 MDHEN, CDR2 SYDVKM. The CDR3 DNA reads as TGTGCCAGCAGTTCGGGGTCCCCGCTAGCCAAAAACATTCAGTACTTC. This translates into CASSSGSPLAKNIQYF.

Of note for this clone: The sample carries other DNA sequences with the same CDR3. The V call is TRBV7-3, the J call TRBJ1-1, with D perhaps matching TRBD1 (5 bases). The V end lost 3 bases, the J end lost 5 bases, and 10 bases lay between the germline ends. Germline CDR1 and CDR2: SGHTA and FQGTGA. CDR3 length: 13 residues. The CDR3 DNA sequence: TGTGCCAGCAGCTTCGGGGGAGGGACTGAAGCTTTCTTT. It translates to CASSFGGGTEAFF.

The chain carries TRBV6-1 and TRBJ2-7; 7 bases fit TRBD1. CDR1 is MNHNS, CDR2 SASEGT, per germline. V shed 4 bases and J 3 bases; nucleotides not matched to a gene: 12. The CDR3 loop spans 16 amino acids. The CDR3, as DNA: TGTGCCAGCAGTGTGATTCCATCCGGGACAGTCTACGAGCAGTACTTC. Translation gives CASSVIPSGTVYEQYF.

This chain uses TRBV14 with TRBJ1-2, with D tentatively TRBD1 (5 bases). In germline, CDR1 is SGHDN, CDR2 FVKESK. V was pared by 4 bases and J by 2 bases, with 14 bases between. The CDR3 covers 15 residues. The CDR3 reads CASSLNRQSNYGYTF. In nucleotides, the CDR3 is TGTGCCAGCAGCCTAAACCGACAGAGCAACTATGGCTACACCTTC.